This TCR beta chain derives from a study of cytomegalovirus exposure and HLA in healthy donors. Primers: 60 Vbeta forward and 13 Jbeta reverse. Using immunoSEQ multiplex PCR, the repertoire was profiled, and TCRdb retains in-frame clones only, with some absent. The sample lists 130,000 to 150,000 clones, 64% occurring once. The J segment lost 5 bases and the V segment lost 1 base, leaving 9 bases of the junction unmatched. CDR1 and CDR2 (germline): SGHRS, YFSETQ. The CDR3 spans 16 residues. This TCR was recovered from a woman in her twenties or thirties in good health and CMV-seropositive. Sequenced: PBMCs. The J gene is TRBJ2-5, the V gene TRBV5-1; 9 bases fit TRBD2. CDR3 DNA sequence: TGCGCCAGCAGCTTGATTAGCGGGGGAGAGGTGGAGACCCAGTACTTC. Translation: CASSLISGGEVETQYF.